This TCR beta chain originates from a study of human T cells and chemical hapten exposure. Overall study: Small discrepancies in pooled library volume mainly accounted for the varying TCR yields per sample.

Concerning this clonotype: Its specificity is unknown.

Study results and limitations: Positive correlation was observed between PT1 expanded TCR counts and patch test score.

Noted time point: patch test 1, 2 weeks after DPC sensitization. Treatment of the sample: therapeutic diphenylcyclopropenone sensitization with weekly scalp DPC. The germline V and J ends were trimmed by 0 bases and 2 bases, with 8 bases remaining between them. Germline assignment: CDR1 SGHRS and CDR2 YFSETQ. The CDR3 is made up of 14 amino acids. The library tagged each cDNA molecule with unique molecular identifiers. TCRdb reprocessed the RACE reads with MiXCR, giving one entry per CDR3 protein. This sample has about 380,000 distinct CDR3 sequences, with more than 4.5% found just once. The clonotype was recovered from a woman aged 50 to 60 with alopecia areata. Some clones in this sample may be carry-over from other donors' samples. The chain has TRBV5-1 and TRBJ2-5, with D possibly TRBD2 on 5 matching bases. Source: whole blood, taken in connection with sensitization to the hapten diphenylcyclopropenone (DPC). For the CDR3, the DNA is TGCGCCAGCAGCTTGGGGGAGATTCAAGAGACCCAGTACTTC. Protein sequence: CASSLGEIQETQYF.